The entry that follows covers one T cell receptor beta chain sequence. The length of the CDR3 is 14 residues. Germline CDR1 reads KGHSH; CDR2 reads LQKENI. Trimming removed 2 bases from V and 4 bases from J, with 11 bases in between. The assay was immunoSEQ multiplex PCR, and TCRdb's table has in-frame clones only and misses some. The data show about 52,000 clones, 89% seen once. This record comes from a study of blood T cell repertoires in COVID-19. Study-wide background: Samples taken during acute and convalescent COVID-19 were collected in the United States, Italy and Spain. PBMCs, B-cell-depleted T cells, or T cells were the source of the cDNA or gDNA that made up the material.

The receptor's source is an elderly man with active or convalescent COVID-19. The specimen sequenced was peripheral blood. The chain is built from TRBV18 and TRBJ1-2; D ambiguous. The CDR3 DNA sequence: TGTGCCAGCTCACCAAGTATGACAAGCTATGGCTACACCTTC. This translates into CASSPSMTSYGYTF.